These T cell receptor beta chains were read from a single sample in a study of T cells expressing NK-cell markers. TCRdb reprocessed the 5' RACE reads; each CDR3 protein has one entry and no DNA is given. The sample has over 350,000 distinct CDR3 sequences; the top ten hold about 10%. The material sequenced was blood T cells: a sorted CD56 or NKG2C T cell subset, CD4+ or CD8+ T cells, or bulk PBMC T cells (not recorded which). These receptors originate from a woman aged 45-65 years in good health. The CDR3 runs from the conserved cysteine through the conserved F or W.

V: TRBV28; J: TRBJ2-3; CDR3: CASSLPRPGLGTDTQYF
V: TRBV3-1; J: TRBJ2-5; CDR3: CASSPGSSQGQTQYF
V: TRBV29-1; J: TRBJ2-1; CDR3: CSVDSSYNEQFF
V: TRBV6-4; J: TRBJ2-3; CDR3: CASKPDLDSTDTQYF
V: TRBV4-1; J: TRBJ2-7; CDR3: CASSQAPSSYEQYF
V: TRBV29-1; J: TRBJ2-7; CDR3: CSVESASGGSYEQYF
V: TRBV12-3/TRBV12-4; J: TRBJ2-1; CDR3: CASSSTGVPDSEQFF
V: TRBV12-3/TRBV12-4; J: TRBJ1-2; CDR3: CASSSNRIPGGYGYTF
V: TRBV3-1; J: TRBJ2-3; CDR3: CASSPNVVAGYTDTQYF
V: TRBV25-1; J: TRBJ2-1; CDR3: CASSDRSGEQFF
V: TRBV2; J: TRBJ2-1; CDR3: CAILTSGHYNEQFF